This T cell receptor (beta chain) is drawn from a study of monozygotic twins with inflammatory bowel disease. CDR3 length equals 12 residues. CDR1 SEHNR and CDR2 FQNEAQ come from the germline V gene (reference sequence). TCRdb derives one entry per CDR3 protein from the 5' RACE reads, leaving out DNA. The ten top clones account for about 2.2%, within a sample of some 450,000 distinct CDR3 sequences. Source material: blood. The source is a human donor with ulcerative colitis or Crohn's disease, or a healthy co-twin of an affected twin (not recorded which). This chain links TRBV7-9 with TRBJ1-5. The CDR3 protein is CASSLVGQSQHF.